This TCR beta chain was retrieved from a study of response to subunit inactivated influenza vaccine. Study results and caveats: After each seasonal influenza vaccination, few new T cells are recruited, the authors suggested.

TCRdb ran MiXCR on the RT-PCR reads and lists one entry per CDR3 protein. The sample has 600,000 to 850,000 distinct CDR3 sequences, 12% to 15% seen once. Trimming pared 4 bases from V and 0 bases from J, leaving 19 bases between. Germline CDR1 is SQVTM and CDR2 is ANQGSEA. The CDR3 covers 17 residues. This clonotype was observed a few times. The target antigen is unknown. The starting material was PBMCs from blood, obtained roughly 15 days before vaccination. The clonotype originates from a man between 45 and 60 years old who received an inactivated influenza vaccine. V is TRBV29-1 and J is TRBJ2-1, with D possibly being TRBD2 (6 bases). CDR3 sequence: CSVVGDWMTSSYNEQFF. The CDR3 region has the DNA TGCAGCGTTGTGGGGGACTGGATGACAAGCTCCTACAATGAGCAGTTCTTC.